This paragraph covers one T cell receptor beta chain sequence. Its target is not known. The entirety of the isolated RNA underwent reverse transcription, so expressed TCRB transcripts were sequenced. The data were produced by immunoSEQ multiplex PCR, yet TCRdb's version contains in-frame clones alone and is incomplete. The sample carries roughly 220,000 clones, roughly 16% recorded once. This specimen comes from a study of beta chain features in type 1 diabetes. CDR3 length equals 15 residues. The germline V and J ends were trimmed by 2 bases and 0 bases, with 10 bases remaining between them. Germline CDR1 is ENHRY and CDR2 is SYGVKD. Findings of the study overall: Patients with Type 1 diabetes showed moderately but significantly shorter TCRB CDR3s in all four CD4+ subsets.

The J gene is TRBJ2-5, the V gene TRBV10-3; D is perhaps TRBD1 (5 bases). Sequencing was performed on naive CD4+ T cells from blood. This clonotype originated in a man aged 30 to 45 with type 1 diabetes. CDR3: CAISEPAGYQETQYF. CDR3 coding DNA: TGTGCCATCAGTGAGCCAGCAGGGTACCAAGAGACCCAGTACTTC.